A selection of T cell receptor beta chains follows, all from one sample in a study of beta chain features in type 1 diabetes. TCRdb's copy holds only in-frame clones and misses some; the assay was immunoSEQ multiplex PCR. The profile covers about 340,000 clones, with 8% appearing a single time and 0.44% taken by the ten largest. The source material was central memory CD4+ T cells from blood. These receptors originate from a woman aged 18-30 years in good health. Each CDR3 is given with its conserved first and last residue. Fields, in order: CDR3 DNA, CDR3 protein, V gene, CDR3 length, clone size, D gene, J gene. A D gene is named only where the DNA matches it firmly. Not all rows give a size; the values are once, few, many and, for expanded clones, a class.

CDR3nt: TGTGCCAGCAGCTTAGCGGGACTAGCGGTCTACGAGCAGTACTTC
CDR3aa: CASSLAGLAVYEQYF
v_gene: TRBV7-9
len: 15
abundance: many
d_gene: TRBD2
j_gene: TRBJ2-7

CDR3nt: TGTGCCAGCAGCGAGGGTTCGAACACTGAAGCTTTCTTT
CDR3aa: CASSEGSNTEAFF
v_gene: TRBV4-2
len: 13
abundance: -
d_gene: -
j_gene: TRBJ1-1

CDR3nt: TGTGCCAGCAGCCAGCAATATGGGACGCAGTACTTC
CDR3aa: CASSQQYGTQYF
v_gene: TRBV4-2
len: 12
abundance: many
d_gene: -
j_gene: TRBJ2-7

CDR3nt: TGTGCCAGCAGCACTCCGGGACTAGCGGAGGGGGAGCTGTTTTTT
CDR3aa: CASSTPGLAEGELFF
v_gene: TRBV7-2
len: 15
abundance: few
d_gene: TRBD2
j_gene: TRBJ2-2

CDR3nt: TGCAGCGTTGAGATCTCGGGAGCCAAAAACATTCAGTACTTC
CDR3aa: CSVEISGAKNIQYF
v_gene: TRBV29-1
len: 14
abundance: many
d_gene: -
j_gene: TRBJ2-4

CDR3nt: TGTGCCAGCAGCCTCCTGGGGCAGGCCTATAATCAGCCCCAGCATTTT
CDR3aa: CASSLLGQAYNQPQHF
v_gene: TRBV14
len: 16
abundance: -
d_gene: -
j_gene: TRBJ1-5

CDR3nt: TGTGCCAGCAGCCTAATGGGAACACCAAACAATGAGCAGTTCTTC
CDR3aa: CASSLMGTPNNEQFF
v_gene: TRBV7-3
len: 15
abundance: few
d_gene: -
j_gene: TRBJ2-1

CDR3nt: TGTGCCAGTAGTATAGATGGGACAGATGGTCAGCCCCAGCATTTT
CDR3aa: CASSIDGTDGQPQHF
v_gene: TRBV19
len: 15
abundance: few
d_gene: TRBD1
j_gene: TRBJ1-5

CDR3nt: TGTGCCAGCTCACGGGACAGGGGCGGCGAGTTCTTC
CDR3aa: CASSRDRGGEFF
v_gene: TRBV18
len: 12
abundance: many
d_gene: TRBD1
j_gene: TRBJ2-1

CDR3nt: TGTGCCAGCACCTTACTCGAGAGCGGGACCCAGTACTTC
CDR3aa: CASTLLESGTQYF
v_gene: TRBV6-1
len: 13
abundance: -
d_gene: -
j_gene: TRBJ2-5

CDR3nt: TGTGCCAGCAGCTCCAGGGGCAATGAGCAGTTCTTC
CDR3aa: CASSSRGNEQFF
v_gene: TRBV6-6
len: 12
abundance: many
d_gene: -
j_gene: TRBJ2-1

CDR3nt: TGTGCCAGCATGAGACAGGACGGCTCCTACGAGCAGTACTTC
CDR3aa: CASMRQDGSYEQYF
v_gene: TRBV25-1
len: 14
abundance: -
d_gene: -
j_gene: TRBJ2-7

CDR3nt: TGTGCCAGCTCACCATCCAATGAGCAGTTCTTC
CDR3aa: CASSPSNEQFF
v_gene: TRBV18
len: 11
abundance: few
d_gene: -
j_gene: TRBJ2-1

CDR3nt: TGTGCCAGCAGTTACGGCGGGAGCAGGAACATTCAGTACTTC
CDR3aa: CASSYGGSRNIQYF
v_gene: TRBV6-5
len: 14
abundance: few
d_gene: TRBD2
j_gene: TRBJ2-4